A single TCR beta chain is shown here with its context. Its cognate antigen is unknown. The sample belongs to a study of a mutant IDH1 vaccine in newly diagnosed glioma. Described time point: week 47, end of study. The study gave 300 ug of mutant IDH1 20-mer peptide per vaccine dose, with topical imiquimod. Weeks 1, 3, 5, 7, 11, 15, 19 and 23 were when patients received their eight vaccinations. Donor diagnoses consisted of new WHO grade 3 or 4 IDH1-mutant, ATRX-lost astrocytomas. Here immunoSEQ multiplex PCR was the method, and the copy in TCRdb shows in-frame clones only, minus some. The data show roughly 25,000 clones, around 76% seen once. This specimen consisted of PBMCs, obtained from a glioma patient whose treatment included an IDH1 peptide vaccine. This receptor was obtained from a man aged 35 to 55 with glioma. Some clones in this sample may be carry-over from other donors' samples.

The CDR3 DNA follows: TGTGCCAGCAGCCTCTACTTCGACAGGGCGGGAGGCTACACCTTC. This gives the protein CASSLYFDRAGGYTF. The chain employs TRBV7-8 and TRBJ1-2, with TRBD1 matching over 7 bases. CDR1 is SGHVS and CDR2 is FQNEAQ in the germline V gene. With V trimmed by 5 bases and J by 8 bases, 14 bases remained unmatched. The CDR3 has 15 residues.